The source of this TCR beta chain is a study of regulatory T cells in long-lasting Graves disease. About the study: Positivity for TSH receptor antibodies plus over 5 years of antithyroid drugs meant persistent Graves' disease.

Arm-PCR of CDR3 regions and iRepertoire HTBI primers were the basis on which TCR beta libraries were built. Each CDR3 protein is one row after TCRdb ran MiXCR on the multiplex PCR reads. The table shows hundreds of thousands of distinct CDR3 sequences, with less than 25% occurring only once. Time point in this sample: persistent/refractory GD, antithyroid drugs over 5 years with positive TRAb. The TCR library was made from RNA that had been extracted from PBMCs in TRIzol. Roughly 9.2-milliliter peripheral blood samples went into EDTA tubes. The CDR3 is made up of 15 amino acids. Germline V gives CDR1 LNHDA, CDR2 SQIVND (reference sequence). V lost 5 bases and J lost 4, with 15 bases in between.

Sample: peripheral blood mononuclear cells (PBMCs), taken when the disease was refractory, from a patient treated with antithyroid drugs. The chain recombines TRBV19 with TRBJ2-4; D is tentatively TRBD1 or TRBD2 (5 bases each). This receptor was taken from a female donor with Graves disease. The CDR3: CASSPPGRSKNIQYF. CDR3 sequence (DNA): TGTGCCAGTAGTCCACCGGGACGGTCTAAAAACATTCAGTACTTC.